Listed here are 10 T cell receptor beta chains from one sample, sequenced in a study of blood T cell repertoires in COVID-19. The data were produced by immunoSEQ multiplex PCR, yet TCRdb's version contains in-frame clones alone and is incomplete. The sample shows about 150,000 clones, more than 70% of them seen only once. Sequencing was done on a sample of peripheral blood. Source of these receptors: a man aged 60-69 years with acute or convalescent COVID-19.

This clone was seen once. The chain employs TRBV6-6 and TRBJ2-4; 8 bases are a match to TRBD1. The CDR3 extends over 19 amino acids. V shed 6 bases, J shed 0 bases, and the junction held 16 bases outside the gene matches. The germline V gene encodes CDR1 MNHNY and CDR2 SVGAGI (reference sequence). In DNA, the CDR3 is TGTGCCAGCAGCTTTGGCCGGGACAGGACCCGAGGAGCCAAAAACATTCAGTACTTC. As protein: CASSFGRDRTRGAKNIQYF.

The chain links TRBV24-1 to TRBJ2-1, with a tentative D call TRBD1 (6 bases). Trimming removed 5 bases at V and 7 bases at J, with 17 bases between. The V gene's germline CDR1 is KGHDR and CDR2 SFDVKD. The CDR3 loop spans 15 amino acids. DNA for the CDR3: TGTGCCACCAGTGCCGGGACCGGTAGGGGGAATGAGCAGTTCTTC. It is translated as CATSAGTGRGNEQFF.

The J gene is TRBJ2-2, the V gene TRBV5-1, with 10 bases lining up with TRBD1. The ends lost 4 bases at V and 4 bases at J; junction bases unmatched: 10. The CDR3 is 17 residues long. From germline, CDR1 is SGHRS and CDR2 YFSETQ. The CDR3 nucleotides are TGCGCCAGCAGCCCGAGTGGTGGGACAGGGGTCACCGGGGAGCTGTTTTTT. The encoded protein is CASSPSGGTGVTGELFF.

This chain uses TRBV5-5 with TRBJ1-4; no clear D gene. This CDR3 is 13 amino acids long. The V end lost 4 bases, the J end lost 1 base, and 5 bases lay between the germline ends. From germline, CDR1 is SGHKS and CDR2 YYEKEE (reference sequence). CDR3 loop: CASSLLTNEKLFF. CDR3 nucleotides: TGTGCCAGCAGCCTATTAACTAATGAAAAACTGTTTTTT.

The rearrangement uses TRBV6-5 and TRBJ1-2, with D possibly matching TRBD1 (5 bases). The V end lost 0 bases, the J end lost 4 bases, and 9 bases lay between the germline ends. Germline V CDR1 and CDR2: MNHEY, SVGAGI. CDR3 size: 14 residues. CDR3 amino acids: CASSYSSGPYGYTF. CDR3 DNA: TGTGCCAGCAGTTACTCGTCAGGGCCCTATGGCTACACCTTC.

J is TRBJ2-2 and V is TRBV5-1; D is uncertain. The V gene's germline CDR1 is SGHRS and CDR2 YFSETQ. The CDR3 extends over 15 amino acids. V lost 1 base and J 1 base, leaving 8 bases between the germline ends. CDR3 sequence reads: CASSLSAVNTGELFF. For the CDR3, the DNA is TGCGCCAGCAGCTTGAGTGCAGTGAACACCGGGGAGCTGTTTTTT.

CDR3 amino acids: CASKSEYEQYF. CDR3 nucleotide sequence: TGCGCCAGTAAGTCAGAATACGAGCAGTACTTC. This sequence joins TRBV5-1 and TRBJ2-7; D uncertain. Trimming took 8 bases from V and 4 from J, leaving 10 bases between them. CDR1 is SGHRS, CDR2 YFSETQ, per germline. The CDR3 totals 11 residues.

V gene TRBV2 combines with J gene TRBJ1-5; D may be TRBD1 (6 bases). The CDR3 has 14 residues. Trimming took off 5 bases at V and 7 bases at J, with 15 bases between the two ends. CDR1 is SNHLY and CDR2 is FYNNEI in the germline V gene. This chain's CDR3 is CASSLGGGGQPQHF. The CDR3 coding sequence is TGTGCCAGCAGTCTAGGGGGGGGAGGGCAGCCCCAGCATTTT.

This clone was observed a single time. The chain links TRBV9 to TRBJ2-3, with 9 nucleotides matching TRBD2. This CDR3 spans 14 amino acids. In germline, CDR1 is SGDLS, CDR2 YYNGEE. V shed 0 bases, J shed 4 bases, and the junction held 0 bases outside the gene matches. The CDR3 region has the DNA TGTGCCAGCAGCGTAGGCGGGGGGGCAGATACGCAGTATTTT. It yields the protein CASSVGGGADTQYF.

The chain is built from TRBV5-6 and TRBJ2-7; 7 bases line up with TRBD2. The germline gives CDR1 SGHDT, CDR2 YYEEEE. CDR3 length: 15 residues. With V trimmed by 2 bases and J by 3 bases, 8 bases remained unmatched. CDR3 nucleotide sequence: TGTGCCAGCAGCTTAGCGGGGCGGGGGTTCTACGAGCAGTACTTC. This gives the protein CASSLAGRGFYEQYF.